Sequencing of this T cell receptor (beta chain) was carried out in a study of post-analysis software for immune sequencing data. Turning to this clonotype: Its antigen is not identified.

The TCR beta cDNA libraries contained unique molecular identifiers. TCRdb re-derived calls from the PCR reads in MiXCR, one entry per CDR3 protein. Of 700,000 to 800,000 distinct CDR3 sequences listed, less than 35% are singletons. Study results and limitations: Normalized Chao1 diversity in multiple sclerosis patients fell significantly below that of controls. The authors found that F measure strongly co-clustered same-batch samples.

Sequencing was performed on blood. This TCR was recovered from a girl aged 5-17 years with multiple sclerosis.

The CDR3 loop reads CSARDSREGYGYTF. DNA for the CDR3: TGCAGTGCTAGAGATAGCAGGGAGGGCTATGGCTACACCTTC. The rearrangement joins TRBV20-1 to TRBJ1-2; tentative D call: TRBD1 (5 bases). The V gene's germline CDR1 is DFQATT and CDR2 SNEGSKA (reference sequence). Trimming shortened V by 0 bases and J by 4 bases, and 12 bases separated the two germline ends. CDR3 length: 14 residues.